These 21 T cell receptor beta chains share one sample of origin, sequenced in a study of type 1 regulatory T cells. TCRdb used MiXCR to reprocess the reads, holding one entry per CDR3 protein. The sample lists 55,000 to 65,000 distinct CDR3 sequences, around 62% occurring once. These receptors lack a known antigen. The sample taken for sequencing was cultured non-Tr1 T cells, either the whole culture or a sorted T cell fraction (not recorded which). The receptor set was obtained from a human donor in good health.

The rearrangement uses TRBV7-8 and TRBJ2-5; no clear D gene. This CDR3 spans 13 amino acids. Germline CDR1 is SGHVS and CDR2 is FQNEAQ. V was shortened by 1 base and J by 4 bases, with 7 bases between the two germline ends. This CDR3 reads CASSLDRVETQYF. CDR3 sequence (DNA): TGTGCCAGCAGCTTAGATAGGGTAGAGACCCAGTACTTC.

This clonotype was seen more than once but under ten times. This chain joins TRBV27 and TRBJ2-1; 10 bases line up with TRBD2. Germline loops: CDR1 MNHEY, CDR2 SMNVEV (reference sequence). The CDR3 is 14 amino acids. J gave up 9 bases and V 4 bases, and 6 bases lay outside the gene matches. This CDR3 is CASSYQREGVEQFF. The CDR3 bases are TGTGCCAGCAGTTACCAGCGGGAGGGCGTTGAGCAGTTCTTC.

The chain combines TRBV7-2 with TRBJ2-7; 10 bases match TRBD2. Germline trimming cut 0 bases from V and 5 bases from J; bases unmatched to any gene: 7. This CDR3 has 16 amino acids. Germline values: CDR1 SGHTA, CDR2 FQGNSA. CDR3 nucleotide sequence: TGTGCCAGCAGCTTAGCGGGACTAGCGACGGGGGACGAGCAGTACTTC. Protein product: CASSLAGLATGDEQYF.

This chain joins TRBV20-1 and TRBJ2-1, with D unclear. Per germline, CDR1 DFQATT and CDR2 SNEGSKA (reference sequence). Trimming removed 7 bases from V and 5 bases from J, with 9 bases in between. This CDR3 has 11 residues. For the CDR3, the DNA is TGCAGTGGTACAGAGAACAATGAGCAGTTCTTC. As protein: CSGTENNEQFF.

The V gene is TRBV28, the J gene TRBJ1-2; D unresolved. Trimming took off 8 bases at V and 0 bases at J, with 16 bases between the two ends. Germline loops: CDR1 MDHEN, CDR2 SYDVKM. The CDR3 covers 15 residues. The CDR3 coding sequence is TGTGCCAGCCAAAGGGCAGGTACAGCTAACTATGGCTACACCTTC. Encoded protein: CASQRAGTANYGYTF.

The chain carries TRBV20-1 and TRBJ1-6; TRBD1 matches 9 bases. This CDR3 has 14 residues. The germline CDR1 and CDR2 sequences are DFQATT and SNEGSKA (reference sequence). V trimming: 6 bases; J trimming: 10 bases; junction bases outside the gene matches: 10. The CDR3 protein is CSASGGQGPSPLHF. The DNA of the CDR3 is TGCAGTGCAAGTGGGGGACAGGGCCCCTCACCCCTCCACTTT.

Here the CDR3 DNA reads TGTGCCAGCAGCTTAGATTGGGGATCCGAACGCGAGCAGTACTTC. This translates into CASSLDWGSEREQYF. The chain has TRBV7-2 and TRBJ2-7; D call uncertain. Trimming took 1 base from V and 6 from J, leaving 16 bases between them. The CDR3 consists of 15 residues. Germline CDR1 and CDR2: SGHTA and FQGNSA.

The chain recombines TRBV7-9 with TRBJ2-5; 9 bases are a match to TRBD1. Per the germline V gene, CDR1 is SEHNR and CDR2 is FQNEAQ (reference sequence). There are 13 residues in the CDR3. Germline trimming cut 5 bases from V and 4 bases from J; bases unmatched to any gene: 2. CDR3 residues: CASSLDRGETQYF. The CDR3 DNA follows: TGTGCCAGCAGCCTGGACAGGGGAGAGACCCAGTACTTC.

This clonotype has more than one count but fewer than ten. This chain connects TRBV20-1 to TRBJ2-2, with 8 positions matching TRBD1. Germline CDR1 reads DFQATT; CDR2 reads SNEGSKA (reference sequence). CDR3 length: 16 residues. J gave up 2 bases and V 2 bases, and 7 bases lay outside the gene matches. CDR3 loop: CSARPTGGRNTGELFF. In nucleotides, the CDR3 is TGCAGTGCTAGACCAACAGGGGGTAGAAACACCGGGGAGCTGTTTTTT.

V and J are TRBV12-3 or TRBV12-4 and TRBJ2-7; 9 nucleotides align to TRBD1. V dropped 6 bases and J dropped 0; count of bases not matched to a gene: 6. The CDR3 consists of 15 residues. This CDR3 is CASSGTGLSSYEQYF. The CDR3 nucleotides read TGTGCCAGCAGCGGGACAGGGTTGAGCTCCTACGAGCAGTACTTC.

This chain connects TRBV27 to TRBJ2-1, with TRBD1 matching over 7 bases. The V and J ends lost 3 bases and 15 bases, in that order; junction bases with no gene match: 8. Looked up from germline, CDR1 is MNHEY and CDR2 is SMNVEV (reference sequence). CDR3 size: 12 residues. The CDR3 sequence: CASSFPRDSLFF. DNA of the CDR3: TGTGCCAGCAGTTTTCCCCGGGACAGTCTGTTCTTC.

The chain employs TRBV5-8 and TRBJ1-5; possible D gene TRBD1, 5 bases. V gave up 3 bases and J gave up 7 bases, with 14 bases separating them. This CDR3 contains 14 residues. In germline, CDR1 is SGHTS, CDR2 YDEGEE. In DNA, the CDR3 is TGTGCCAGCAGCTCCCAAGTTCGGGGCCAGCCCCAGCATTTT. This sequence encodes CASSSQVRGQPQHF.

This clonotype appeared once. CDR3 protein: CSARTGDGTDTQYF. In DNA form, the CDR3 reads TGCAGTGCTAGGACGGGCGATGGCACAGATACGCAGTATTTT. The rearrangement joins TRBV20-1 to TRBJ2-3; D unresolved. Germline-derived CDR1 and CDR2 are DFQATT and SNEGSKA (reference sequence). V shed 3 bases and J shed 1 base, with 11 bases lying between them. The CDR3 contains 14 residues.

This chain joins TRBV6-2 or TRBV6-3 and TRBJ2-3, with 12 bases fitting TRBD2. Germline V gene sequence: CDR1 MNHEY, CDR2 SVGEGT. Trimming at V came to 6 bases and at J to 0 bases, leaving 4 bases not matched to a gene. This CDR3 has 16 residues. CDR3 amino acids: CASSAGTSGSTDTQYF. CDR3 sequence (DNA): TGTGCCAGCAGCGCAGGGACTAGCGGGAGCACAGATACGCAGTATTTT.

This clonotype has a handful of counts. The chain carries TRBV5-4 and TRBJ2-3; D might be TRBD2 (5 bases). Trimming pared 1 base from V and 0 bases from J, leaving 6 bases between. The germline gives CDR1 SGHNT, CDR2 YYREEE (reference sequence). The CDR3 is 14 residues long. The CDR3 sequence is CASSLSGSTDTQYF. Written as DNA, the CDR3 is TGTGCCAGCAGCTTGAGCGGTAGCACAGATACGCAGTATTTT.

The gene calls are TRBV20-1 and TRBJ1-5; D remains ambiguous. V dropped 5 bases and J dropped 9 bases, with 14 bases sitting between them. The CDR3 is made up of 12 amino acids. Germline values: CDR1 DFQATT, CDR2 SNEGSKA (reference sequence). The CDR3 loop is CSAPAGEGPQHF. The DNA for the CDR3 is TGCAGTGCTCCGGCCGGGGAGGGGCCCCAGCATTTT.

In its sample, this clonotype was seen many times. J is TRBJ2-7 and V is TRBV7-9, with D perhaps TRBD2 (6 bases). The CDR3 loop spans 17 amino acids. Per germline, CDR1 SEHNR and CDR2 FQNEAQ (reference sequence). The V end was cut by 5 bases, the J end by 0 bases, with 20 bases between. The CDR3 here is CASSPQATRGNSYEQYF. Here the CDR3 DNA reads TGTGCCAGCAGCCCCCAAGCCACTCGCGGGAACTCCTACGAGCAGTACTTC.

The rearrangement joins TRBV30 to TRBJ2-5; D possibly uses TRBD1 or TRBD2 (5 bases each). The CDR3 contains 13 residues. Germline CDR1 and CDR2: GTSNPN and SVGIG (reference sequence). Trimming removed 1 base from V and 1 base from J, with 7 bases in between. The CDR3 DNA follows: TGTGCCTGGAGTGCGGGGACCCAAGAGACCCAGTACTTC. It encodes CAWSAGTQETQYF.

This chain links TRBV5-1 with TRBJ1-1, with unresolved D. CDR1 and CDR2 from the germline V gene are SGHRS and YFSETQ. Trimming removed 2 bases from V and 1 base from J, with 6 bases in between. This CDR3 region has 13 residues. The CDR3 DNA reads as TGCGCCAGCAGCTTCGGGTCGAACACTGAAGCTTTCTTT. Encoded protein: CASSFGSNTEAFF.

This clonotype was counted only a few times. This chain links TRBV7-2 with TRBJ2-1, with TRBD1 identical over 7 bases. Germline-derived CDR1 and CDR2 are SGHTA and FQGNSA. With V trimmed by 5 bases and J by 6 bases, 10 bases remained unmatched. The CDR3 covers 15 residues. The CDR3 DNA follows: TGTGCCAGCAGCCGCTCTACAGGGGATCTCAATGAGCAGTTCTTC. The encoded protein is CASSRSTGDLNEQFF.

This clonotype was recorded only once. As DNA, the CDR3 is TGTGCCAGCGTAGACAGGGATGGTGTGACCCAGTACTTC. Amino acids: CASVDRDGVTQYF. The V and J genes are TRBV2 and TRBJ2-5; 7 bases are a match to TRBD1. The germline V gene has CDR1 SNHLY and CDR2 FYNNEI. Trimming at V came to 8 bases and at J to 7 bases, leaving 10 bases not matched to a gene. The CDR3 is 13 residues long.